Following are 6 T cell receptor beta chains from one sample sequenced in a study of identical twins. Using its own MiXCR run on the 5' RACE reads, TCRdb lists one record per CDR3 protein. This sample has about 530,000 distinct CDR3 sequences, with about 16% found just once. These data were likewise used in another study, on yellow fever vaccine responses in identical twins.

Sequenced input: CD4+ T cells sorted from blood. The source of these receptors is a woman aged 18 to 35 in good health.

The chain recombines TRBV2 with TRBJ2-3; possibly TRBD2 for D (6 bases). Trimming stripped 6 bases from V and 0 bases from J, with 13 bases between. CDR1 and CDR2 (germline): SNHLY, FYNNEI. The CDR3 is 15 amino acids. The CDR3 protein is CASSEEGTSTDTQYF. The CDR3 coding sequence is TGTGCCAGCAGCGAGGAGGGGACTAGCACAGATACGCAGTATTTT.

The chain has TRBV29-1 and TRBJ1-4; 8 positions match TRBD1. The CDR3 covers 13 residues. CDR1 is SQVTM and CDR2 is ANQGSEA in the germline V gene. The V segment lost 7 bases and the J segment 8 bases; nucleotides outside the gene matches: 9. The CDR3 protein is CSARIQGVEKLFF. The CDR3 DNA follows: TGCAGCGCCCGTATACAGGGGGTCGAAAAACTGTTTTTT.

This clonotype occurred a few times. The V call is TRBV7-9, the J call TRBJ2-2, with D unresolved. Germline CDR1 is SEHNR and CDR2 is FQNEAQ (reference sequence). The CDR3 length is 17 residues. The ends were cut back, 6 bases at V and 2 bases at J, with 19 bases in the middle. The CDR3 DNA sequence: TGTGCCAGCAGTCCCCTGTCGGTGGTCTCAAACACCGGGGAGCTGTTTTTT. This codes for CASSPLSVVSNTGELFF.

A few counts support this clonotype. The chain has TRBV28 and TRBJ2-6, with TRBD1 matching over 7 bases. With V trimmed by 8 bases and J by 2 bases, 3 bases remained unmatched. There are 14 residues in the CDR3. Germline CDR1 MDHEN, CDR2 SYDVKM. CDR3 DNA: TGTGCCAGCGAAGGGACAGCTGGGGCCAACGTCCTGACTTTC. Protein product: CASEGTAGANVLTF.

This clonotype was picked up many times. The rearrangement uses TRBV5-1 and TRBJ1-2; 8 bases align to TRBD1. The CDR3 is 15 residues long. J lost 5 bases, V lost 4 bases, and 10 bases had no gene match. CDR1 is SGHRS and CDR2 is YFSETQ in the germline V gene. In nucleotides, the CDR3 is TGCGCCAGCAGCGTGGACAGGGTTTCTTCATATGGCTACACCTTC. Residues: CASSVDRVSSYGYTF.

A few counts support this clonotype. The CDR3 loop reads CASSFKTGGETQYF. The CDR3 coding sequence is TGTGCCAGCAGTTTCAAGACAGGGGGGGAGACCCAGTACTTC. V usage is TRBV5-6 and J usage is TRBJ2-5; 9 bases fit TRBD1. This CDR3 has 14 residues. Germline V gives CDR1 SGHDT, CDR2 YYEEEE. V lost 5 bases to trimming and J lost 5 bases; unmatched junction nucleotides: 7.